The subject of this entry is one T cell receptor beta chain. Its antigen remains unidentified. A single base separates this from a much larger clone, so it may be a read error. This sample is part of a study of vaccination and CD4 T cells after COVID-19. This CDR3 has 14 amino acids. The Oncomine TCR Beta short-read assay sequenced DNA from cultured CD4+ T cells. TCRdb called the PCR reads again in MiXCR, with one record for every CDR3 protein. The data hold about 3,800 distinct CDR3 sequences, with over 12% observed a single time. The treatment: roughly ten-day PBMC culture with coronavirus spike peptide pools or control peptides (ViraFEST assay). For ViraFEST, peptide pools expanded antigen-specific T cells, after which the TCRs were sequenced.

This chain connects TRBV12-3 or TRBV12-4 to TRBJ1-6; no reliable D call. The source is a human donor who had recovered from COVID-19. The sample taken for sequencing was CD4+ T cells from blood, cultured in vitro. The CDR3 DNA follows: TGTGCCAGCAGTTCATCGGGGTCTAATTCACCCCTCCGCTTT. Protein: CASSSSGSNSPLRF.